The 14 T cell receptor beta chains below all came from one sample that was sequenced in a study of tissue T cells after allogeneic stem cell transplantation. Some clones are missing from TCRdb's copy, which holds only in-frame ones; the method was immunoSEQ multiplex PCR. Counted here are some 7,600 clones, 50% occurring once; the ten biggest clones make up roughly 12%. Time point specified: mouse harvest day 7 after allogeneic transplant. Tail vein injection delivered 10^7 T-cell-depleted bone marrow cells and 10^6 splenic CD5+ T cells. The specimen was lymph node tissue. The receptors shown here come from a female BALB/c mouse given C57BL/6 T cells with graft-versus-host disease after an allogeneic hematopoietic cell transplant.

This clone was counted a few times. Mouse gene names apply. The sequence runs out 1 residue before the end of the CDR3; the remainder is reconstructed from the germline J gene. V and J are TRBV13-3 and TRBJ2-7; D is unclear. The V end was cut by 3 bases, the J end by 7 bases, with 14 bases between. This CDR3 comprises 13 residues. Germline V gives CDR1 NNHDY, CDR2 SYVADS. The CDR3 spells CASSGPSGMEQYF. The sequenced CDR3 bases are TGTGCCAGCAGTGGCCCATCGGGAATGGAACAGTAC.

As to this clone: Gene and germline names: mouse. The read ends 1 residue early relative to the CDR3; the germline J gene fills the gap. The chain combines TRBV26 with TRBJ2-5, with 9 bases aligning to TRBD2. Germline-derived CDR1 and CDR2 are KGHPV and FQNQEV (reference sequence). The CDR3 has 16 amino acids. V was pared by 4 bases and J by 0 bases, with 5 bases of the junction left unmatched. The CDR3 protein is CASSPRLGDNQDTQYF. The CDR3 DNA, read in part, is TGTGCCAGCAGTCCTCGACTGGGGGATAACCAAGACACCCAGTAC.

This clone has only a few counts. Genes and germline are mouse. The observed sequence ends 1 residue before the CDR3 terminus, with the missing tail filled in from the germline J gene. V usage is TRBV24 and J usage is TRBJ2-2; TRBD2 matches 13 bases. Germline V gene data show CDR1 as KGHTA and CDR2 as FRNEEI. V shed 3 bases, J shed 4 bases, and the junction held 5 bases outside the gene matches. CDR3 length equals 17 residues. The sequenced CDR3 bases are TGTGCCAGCAGTCTCCGCCGGGACTGGGGGGGCACCGGGCAGCTCTAC. This gives the protein CASSLRRDWGGTGQLY. In full, the CDR3 reads CASSLRRDWGGTGQLYF.

In its sample, this clone was seen a few times. Gene names and germline refer to mouse. The read terminates 1 residue ahead of where the CDR3 ends, so the germline J gene completes it. The J gene is TRBJ2-7, the V gene TRBV13-2, with 9 bases aligning to TRBD1. The CDR3 consists of 14 residues. J lost 4 bases, V lost 2 bases, and 4 bases had no gene match. CDR1 and CDR2 from the germline V gene are NNHNN and SYGAGS (reference sequence). The CDR3 sequence: CASGDLGQGYEQYF. Partial CDR3 DNA: TGTGCCAGCGGTGACCTCGGACAGGGGTATGAACAGTAC.

About this clone: Germline and genes: mouse. Read coverage stops 1 residue before the CDR3 terminus; the germline J gene supplies the remainder. This chain links TRBV3 with TRBJ1-2, with D unclear. The CDR3 has 13 amino acids. The V and J ends lost 4 bases and 0 bases respectively, with 6 bases between them. Germline CDR1 is SNHLY and CDR2 is FYNGKV (reference sequence). CDR3 region: CASSSKTNSDYTF. Incomplete CDR3 DNA: TGTGCCAGCAGCTCCAAAACAAACTCCGACTACACC.

Concerning this clone: Gene names follow the mouse nomenclature. The read halts 1 residue ahead of the CDR3 end, with the missing end drawn from the germline J gene. The V and J genes are TRBV26 and TRBJ2-2; no definite D call. The CDR3 totals 14 residues. Trimming took off 2 bases at V and 0 bases at J, with 4 bases between the two ends. Germline V gene sequence: CDR1 KGHPV, CDR2 FQNQEV (reference sequence). CDR3 sequence: CASSLATNTGQLYF. The covered CDR3 bases are TGTGCCAGCAGTCTGGCAACAAACACCGGGCAGCTCTAC.

Notes on this clone: Any gene name here is a mouse gene name. The read halts 1 residue ahead of the CDR3 end, with the missing end drawn from the germline J gene. This chain connects TRBV29 to TRBJ2-4; the match to TRBD1 covers 8 bases. The CDR3 covers 15 residues. Germline V lookup: CDR1 MSHET, CDR2 SYDVDS. With 5 bases clipped from V and 0 bases from J, the junction kept 4 bases outside the gene matches. CDR3 bases read: TGTGCTAGCAGTGTGGACAGGGAAAGTCAAAACACCTTGTAC. Amino acid sequence: CASSVDRESQNTLY. In full, the CDR3 is CASSVDRESQNTLYF.

This clone was seen a few times. The germline and genes are mouse ones. Read data end 1 residue before the CDR3 end; the end is taken from the germline J gene. V is TRBV23 and J is TRBJ1-2; TRBD1 reflects the table's D call only, with no check against the DNA. The CDR3 contains 13 residues. CDR1 and CDR2 from the germline V gene are KGHTA and FQNQQP. The CDR3 DNA, read in part, is TGCTCCAGCAGTCATCAGGGGAACTCCGACTACACC. This codes for CSSSHQGNSDYT. The CDR3 as a whole reads CSSSHQGNSDYTF.

To note about this clone: Germline and genes: mouse. The read gets to within 1 residue of the CDR3 end, and the germline J gene fills in the rest. The chain combines TRBV23 with TRBJ2-3; no check of the table's D call, TRBD1, against the DNA was made. Germline lookup yields CDR1 KGHTA and CDR2 FQNQQP. The length of the CDR3 is 14 residues. The part of the CDR3 DNA that was read is TGCTCCAGCAGTCAGACAACTAGTGCAGAAACGCTGTAT. Its protein is CSSSQTTSAETLY. The full CDR3 sequence reads CSSSQTTSAETLYF.

This clone was counted a few times. The listed genes are named as in mouse. The CDR3 goes on 1 residue after the read ends, and that part is filled in from the germline J gene. The J gene is TRBJ2-7, the V gene TRBV20; 10 bases align to TRBD1. V lost 1 base and J lost 7; bases outside the gene matches: 1. This CDR3 has 12 amino acids. Germline V gives CDR1 GFQATS, CDR2 STVNSAI. CDR3 residues: CGARGTGGEQYF. The CDR3 DNA, read in part, is TGTGGTGCTAGGGGGACAGGGGGGGAACAGTAC. Variable domain in full (rest from reference TRBV20 and TRBJ2-7): GALVYQYPRRTICKSGTSMRMECQAVGFQATSVAWYRQSPQKTFELIALSTVNSAIKYEQNFTQEKFPISHPNLSFSSMTVLNAYLEDRGLYLCGARGTGGEQYFGPGTRLTVL.

On this clone: Gene names are the mouse ones. Read data end 1 residue before the CDR3 end; the end is taken from the germline J gene. The chain uses TRBV12-1 and TRBJ2-5; 10 positions agree with TRBD1. This CDR3 is 14 amino acids long. The germline V gene encodes CDR1 SGHSN and CDR2 HYEKVE. After removal of 0 bases from V and 6 bases from J, the junction contained 2 bases not matched to a gene. CDR3 bases read: TGTGCCAGCTCTCTCGACAGGGGGCAGGACACCCAGTAC. Protein product: CASSLDRGQDTQY. The entire CDR3 reads CASSLDRGQDTQYF.

Concerning this clone: Mouse gene names and germline throughout. Read coverage stops 1 residue before the CDR3 terminus; the germline J gene supplies the remainder. The rearrangement uses TRBV1 and TRBJ2-4, with 11 bases fitting TRBD2. Trimming at V came to 3 bases and at J to 3 bases, leaving 5 bases not matched to a gene. The germline CDR1 and CDR2 sequences are NSQYPW and LRSPGD (reference sequence). The CDR3 runs to 16 residues. The sequenced part of the CDR3 DNA is TGCACCTGCAGTGCCCTCGGACTGGGGGGACAAAACACCTTGTAC. It is translated as CTCSALGLGGQNTLY. The CDR3 as a whole reads CTCSALGLGGQNTLYF.

In the case of this clone: Mouse names are used for the genes. The sequenced fragment ends 1 residue before the CDR3 boundary, so the rest is inferred from the germline J gene. V gene TRBV26 combines with J gene TRBJ1-1; 8 nucleotides match TRBD1. This CDR3 comprises 15 residues. Germline V gene lookup returns CDR1 KGHPV and CDR2 FQNQEV (reference sequence). After removal of 4 bases from V and 1 base from J, the junction contained 5 bases not matched to a gene. CDR3 bases read: TGTGCCAGCAGTCAGCAGGGGGCAGGGAACACAGAAGTCTTC. Translation: CASSQQGAGNTEVF. The complete CDR3 reads CASSQQGAGNTEVFF.

This clone was seen a handful of times. Mouse gene names and germline throughout. The sequence runs out 1 residue before the end of the CDR3; the remainder is reconstructed from the germline J gene. The chain is built from TRBV12-2 and TRBJ1-4; D ambiguous. Trimming cost V 0 bases and J 2 bases, with 3 bases left between them. Germline V lookup: CDR1 SGHLS, CDR2 HYDKME. The CDR3 is made up of 13 amino acids. Here the CDR3 reads CASSLESNERLFF. Partial CDR3 DNA: TGTGCCAGCTCTCTCGAGTCCAACGAAAGATTATTT.